Given below is one T cell receptor (beta chain) in context. The sample is drawn from a study of T-cell reconstitution after alpha-beta-depleted transplantation in children. The junction had 7 bases not matched to a gene; V was cut back by 5 bases and J by 0 bases. The germline V gene has CDR1 SEHNR and CDR2 FQNEAQ (reference sequence). The CDR3 loop spans 16 amino acids. Preparation of the TCRbeta library involved a method that used unique molecular identifiers. TCRdb fed the PCR reads into MiXCR, producing one record per CDR3 protein. The sample carries about 270,000 distinct CDR3 sequences, 9.5% to 10% recorded once.

The TCR originated in a human donor who donated a stem cell graft to a child with SCID. The rearrangement uses TRBV7-9 and TRBJ2-3, with 8 bases matching TRBD2. The starting material was PBMCs from the stem cell graft donor, obtained from the stem cell graft. The CDR3 reads CASSRQRGQSTDTQYF. The CDR3 DNA follows: TGTGCCAGCAGCCGACAGCGGGGGCAGAGCACAGATACGCAGTATTTT.